Following are 2 T cell receptor beta chains from one sample sequenced in a study of blood T cell repertoires in COVID-19. Repertoires were generated with immunoSEQ multiplex PCR, while TCRdb's copy carries only in-frame clones and drops some. The sample shows 200,000 to 250,000 clones, roughly 86% of them seen only once. The specimen sequenced was peripheral blood. All receptors derive from a man aged 55 to 70 with acute or convalescent COVID-19.

This chain links TRBV19 with TRBJ1-3; no clear D. Germline assignment: CDR1 LNHDA and CDR2 SQIVND (reference sequence). With 0 bases removed from V and 2 bases from J, the gap between germline ends came to 8 bases. CDR3 size: 15 residues. The CDR3 nucleotides read TGTGCCAGTAGTATAGAACTCCGGGCTGGAAACACCATATATTTT. It specifies CASSIELRAGNTIYF.

This clone was found once. The V gene is TRBV19, the J gene TRBJ1-2; TRBD1 aligns across 9 bases. Germline lookup yields CDR1 LNHDA and CDR2 SQIVND (reference sequence). The trim removed 5 bases at V and 3 bases at J, leaving 7 bases unmatched. This CDR3 spans 15 amino acids. The CDR3, as DNA: TGTGCCAGTAGTTTAAGGGGACAGGGAGACTATGGCTACACCTTC. This codes for CASSLRGQGDYGYTF.